This T cell receptor (beta chain) was obtained from a study of beta chain features in type 1 diabetes. Broader study findings: Amplification by PCR could prefer shorter templates, with the same effect in patients and controls. For TCRB rearrangement, an influence of HLA type remained unresolved here.

Trimming pared 2 bases from V and 5 bases from J, leaving 9 bases between. CDR3 length equals 13 residues. Per the germline V gene, CDR1 is SGHAT and CDR2 is FQNNGV. The sequenced template was cDNA made from the entire isolated RNA. Clones were read by immunoSEQ multiplex PCR, and TCRdb kept only the in-frame ones, dropping some. The repertoire holds under 550,000 clones, with about an eighth as singletons. Roughly 110 mL of blood, on average, came from one heparinised draw per donor. This clone was found a few times. Its target is not known. V and J are TRBV11-2 and TRBJ2-5; no firm D call. The sequencing sample was made of naive CD4+ T cells from blood. The source of this sequence is a woman aged 18-30 years in good health. CDR3 sequence reads: CASSLFSIETQYF. DNA of the CDR3: TGTGCCAGCAGCTTATTTAGCATCGAGACCCAGTACTTC.